The TCR beta chain under discussion was sequenced for a study of spatial heterogeneity in lung cancer. About the study: The mean occurrence of each unique TCR and UMI combination in raw reads exceeded 8.5.

Germline V gene sequence: CDR1 LNHDA, CDR2 SQIVND (reference sequence). Deletions cut 6 bases from V and 5 bases from J, with 13 bases between. CDR3 size: 13 residues. Time point given: sample taken at primary tumor resection. Without sorting, whole RNA was sequenced from tumor, nontumor lung or frozen PBMC. This clonotype was seen many times. A distinct unique molecular identifier was carried by each TCR cDNA molecule. TCRdb re-analysed the 5' RACE reads in MiXCR, keeping a single row per CDR3 protein. Of around 20,000 distinct CDR3 sequences listed, around a fifth are singletons. Sequenced here: PBMCs, sampled at surgery. The chain is built from TRBV19 and TRBJ2-5, with D possibly TRBD2 on 6 matching bases. The TCR comes from a male donor with early-stage non-small cell lung cancer. CDR3 region: CASRDGSGETQYF. The CDR3 bases are TGTGCCAGTAGAGACGGGAGCGGGGAGACCCAGTACTTC.